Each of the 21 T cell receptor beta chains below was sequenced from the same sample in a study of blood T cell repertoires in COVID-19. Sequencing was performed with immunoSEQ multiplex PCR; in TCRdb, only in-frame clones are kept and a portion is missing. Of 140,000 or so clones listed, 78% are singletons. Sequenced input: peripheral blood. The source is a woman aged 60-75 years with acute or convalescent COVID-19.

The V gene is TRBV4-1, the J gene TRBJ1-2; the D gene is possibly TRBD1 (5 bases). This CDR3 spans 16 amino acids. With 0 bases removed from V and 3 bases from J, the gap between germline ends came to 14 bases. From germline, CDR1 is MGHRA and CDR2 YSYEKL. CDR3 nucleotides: TGCGCCAGCAGCCAAGATCGGGGGATGAGTGACTATGGCTACACCTTC. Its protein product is CASSQDRGMSDYGYTF.

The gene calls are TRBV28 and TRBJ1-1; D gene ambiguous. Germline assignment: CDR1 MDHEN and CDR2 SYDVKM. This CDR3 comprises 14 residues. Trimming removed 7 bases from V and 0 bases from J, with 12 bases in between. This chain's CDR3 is CASTTRRLNTEAFF. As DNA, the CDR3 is TGTGCCAGCACCACAAGGAGACTGAACACTGAAGCTTTCTTT.

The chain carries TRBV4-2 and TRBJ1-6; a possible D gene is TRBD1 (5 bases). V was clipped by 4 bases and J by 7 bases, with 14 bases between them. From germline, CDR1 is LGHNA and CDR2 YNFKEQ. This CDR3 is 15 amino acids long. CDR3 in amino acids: CASSLDILVNSPLHF. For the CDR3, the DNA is TGTGCCAGCAGCCTGGACATATTGGTGAATTCACCCCTCCACTTT.

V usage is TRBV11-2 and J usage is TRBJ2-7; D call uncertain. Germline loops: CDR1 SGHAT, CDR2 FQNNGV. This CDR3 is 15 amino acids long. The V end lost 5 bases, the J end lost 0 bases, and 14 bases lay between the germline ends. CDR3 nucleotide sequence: TGTGCCAGCAGCCTTATGGCGGTAAGCTCCTACGAGCAGTACTTC. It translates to CASSLMAVSSYEQYF. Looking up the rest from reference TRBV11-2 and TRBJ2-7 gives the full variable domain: EAGVAQSPRYKIIEKRQSVAFWCNPISGHATLYWYQQILGQGPKLLIQFQNNGVVDDSQLPKDRFSAERLKGVDSTLKIQPAKLEDSAVYLCASSLMAVSSYEQYFGPGTRLTVT.

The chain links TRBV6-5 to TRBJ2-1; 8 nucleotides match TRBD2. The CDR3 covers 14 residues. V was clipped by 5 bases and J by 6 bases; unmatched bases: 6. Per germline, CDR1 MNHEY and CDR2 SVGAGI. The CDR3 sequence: CASSPGLGSNEQFF. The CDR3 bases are TGTGCCAGCAGTCCGGGACTAGGGTCCAATGAGCAGTTCTTC.

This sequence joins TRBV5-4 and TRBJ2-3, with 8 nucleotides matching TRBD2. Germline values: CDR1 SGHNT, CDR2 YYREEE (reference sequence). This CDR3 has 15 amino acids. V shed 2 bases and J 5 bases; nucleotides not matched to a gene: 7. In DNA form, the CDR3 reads TGTGCCAGCAGCTTCAGGGTCGGGGGGGGAGATACGCAGTATTTT. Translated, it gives CASSFRVGGGDTQYF.

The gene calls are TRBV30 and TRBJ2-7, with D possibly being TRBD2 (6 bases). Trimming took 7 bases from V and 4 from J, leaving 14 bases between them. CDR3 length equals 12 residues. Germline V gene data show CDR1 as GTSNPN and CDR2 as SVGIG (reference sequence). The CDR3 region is CALMGLGYEQYF. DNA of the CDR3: TGTGCCTTAATGGGACTCGGATACGAGCAGTACTTC.

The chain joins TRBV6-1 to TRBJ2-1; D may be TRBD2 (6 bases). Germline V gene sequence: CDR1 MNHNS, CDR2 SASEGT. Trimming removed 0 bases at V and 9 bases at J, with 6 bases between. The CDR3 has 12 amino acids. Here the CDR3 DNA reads TGTGCCAGCAGTGAAGCCGGGGGTGAGCAGTTCTTC. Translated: CASSEAGGEQFF.

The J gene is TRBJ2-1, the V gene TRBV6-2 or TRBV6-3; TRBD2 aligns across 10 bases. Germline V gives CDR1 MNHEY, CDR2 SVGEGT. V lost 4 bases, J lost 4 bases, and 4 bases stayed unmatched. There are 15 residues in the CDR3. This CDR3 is CASSLAGGRYNEQFF. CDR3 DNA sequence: TGTGCCAGCAGTTTAGCGGGAGGCCGGTACAATGAGCAGTTCTTC.

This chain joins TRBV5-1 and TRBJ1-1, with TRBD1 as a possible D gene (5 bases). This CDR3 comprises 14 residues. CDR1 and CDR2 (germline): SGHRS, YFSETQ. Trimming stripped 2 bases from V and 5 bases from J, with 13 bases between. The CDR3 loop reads CASSFHGRGTEAFF. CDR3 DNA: TGCGCCAGCAGCTTTCATGGCCGGGGGACTGAAGCTTTCTTT.

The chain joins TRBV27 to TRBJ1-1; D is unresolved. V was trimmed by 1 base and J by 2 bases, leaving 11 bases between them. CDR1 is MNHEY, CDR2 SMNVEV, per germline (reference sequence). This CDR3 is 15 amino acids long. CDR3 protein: CASSLFPVVNTEAFF. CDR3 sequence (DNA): TGTGCCAGCAGTTTATTTCCGGTGGTAAACACTGAAGCTTTCTTT.

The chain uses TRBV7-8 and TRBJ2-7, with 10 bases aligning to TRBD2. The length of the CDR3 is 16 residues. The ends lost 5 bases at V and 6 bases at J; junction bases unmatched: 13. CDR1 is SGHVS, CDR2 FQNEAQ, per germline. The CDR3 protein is CASSINRAGGSGEQYF. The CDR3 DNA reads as TGTGCCAGCAGCATCAACAGAGCGGGAGGGTCCGGCGAGCAGTACTTC.

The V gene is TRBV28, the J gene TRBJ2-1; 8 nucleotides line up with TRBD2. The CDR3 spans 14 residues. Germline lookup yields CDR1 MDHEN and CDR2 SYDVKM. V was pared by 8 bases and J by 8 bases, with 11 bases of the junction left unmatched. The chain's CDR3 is CASAPGGPVHEQFF. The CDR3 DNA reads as TGTGCCAGCGCCCCGGGAGGGCCTGTGCATGAGCAGTTCTTC.

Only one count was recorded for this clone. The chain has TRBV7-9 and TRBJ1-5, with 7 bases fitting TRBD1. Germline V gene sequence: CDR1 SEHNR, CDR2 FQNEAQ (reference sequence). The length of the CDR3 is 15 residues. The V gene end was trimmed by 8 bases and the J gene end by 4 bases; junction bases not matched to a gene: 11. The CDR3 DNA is TGTGCCAGCTCCCACTCGACAGGGCTTAATCAGCCCCAGCATTTT. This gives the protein CASSHSTGLNQPQHF.

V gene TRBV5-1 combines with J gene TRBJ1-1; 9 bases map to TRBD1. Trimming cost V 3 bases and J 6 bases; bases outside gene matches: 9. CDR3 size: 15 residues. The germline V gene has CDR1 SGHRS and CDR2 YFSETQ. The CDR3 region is CASSWTGAFNAEAFF. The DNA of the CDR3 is TGCGCCAGCAGCTGGACAGGGGCCTTCAACGCTGAAGCTTTCTTT.

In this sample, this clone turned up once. The CDR3 loop is CAWSKGGKTEAFF. The CDR3 nucleotides read TGTGCCTGGAGTAAGGGAGGGAAAACTGAAGCTTTCTTT. The V gene is TRBV30, the J gene TRBJ1-1; D remains ambiguous. Looked up from germline, CDR1 is GTSNPN and CDR2 is SVGIG (reference sequence). The CDR3 runs 13 residues. Deletions cut 2 bases from V and 5 bases from J, with 12 bases between.

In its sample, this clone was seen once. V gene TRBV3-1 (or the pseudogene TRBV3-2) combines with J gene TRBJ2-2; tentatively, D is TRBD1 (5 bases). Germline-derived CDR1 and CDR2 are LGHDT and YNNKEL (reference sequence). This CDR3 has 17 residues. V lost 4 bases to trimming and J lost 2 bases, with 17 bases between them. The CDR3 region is CASSPPDSLSNTGELFF. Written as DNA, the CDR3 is TGTGCCAGCAGCCCGCCAGACAGTCTCTCTAACACCGGGGAGCTGTTTTTT.

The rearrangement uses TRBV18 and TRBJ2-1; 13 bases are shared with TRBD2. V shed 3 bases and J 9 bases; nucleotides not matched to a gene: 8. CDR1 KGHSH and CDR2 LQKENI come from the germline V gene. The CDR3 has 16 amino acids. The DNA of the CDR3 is TGTGCCAGCTCACCCCCCGGGACTAGCGGGAAAGGTGAGCAGTTCTTC. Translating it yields CASSPPGTSGKGEQFF.

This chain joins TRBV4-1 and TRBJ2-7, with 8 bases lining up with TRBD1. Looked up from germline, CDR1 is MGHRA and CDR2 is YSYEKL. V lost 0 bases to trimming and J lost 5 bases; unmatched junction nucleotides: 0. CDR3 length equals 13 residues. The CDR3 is CASSQEGQDEQYF. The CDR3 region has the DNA TGCGCCAGCAGCCAAGAGGGACAGGACGAGCAGTACTTC.

CDR3: CASSLEAGKPQHF. CDR3 DNA: TGTGCCAGCAGCTTAGAAGCAGGGAAGCCCCAGCATTTT. This chain links TRBV7-9 with TRBJ1-5; D is perhaps TRBD1 (5 bases). Germline lookup yields CDR1 SEHNR and CDR2 FQNEAQ (reference sequence). V was pared by 1 base and J by 8 bases, with 9 bases between. The CDR3 spans 13 residues. Together with reference TRBV7-9 and TRBJ1-5, the CDR3 gives the full variable domain: DTGVSQNPRHKITKRGQNVTFRCDPISEHNRLYWYRQTLGQGPEFLTYFQNEAQLEKSRLLSDRFSAERPKGSFSTLEIQRTEQGDSAMYLCASSLEAGKPQHFGDGTRLSIL.

This CDR3 reads CASSVQQYQETQYF. CDR3 in DNA: TGTGCCAGCAGCGTACAACAGTACCAAGAGACCCAGTACTTC. The chain couples TRBV5-4 to TRBJ2-5; D uncertain. The CDR3 covers 14 residues. The germline CDR1 and CDR2 sequences are SGHNT and YYREEE (reference sequence). Deletions cut 4 bases from V and 0 bases from J, with 10 bases between.